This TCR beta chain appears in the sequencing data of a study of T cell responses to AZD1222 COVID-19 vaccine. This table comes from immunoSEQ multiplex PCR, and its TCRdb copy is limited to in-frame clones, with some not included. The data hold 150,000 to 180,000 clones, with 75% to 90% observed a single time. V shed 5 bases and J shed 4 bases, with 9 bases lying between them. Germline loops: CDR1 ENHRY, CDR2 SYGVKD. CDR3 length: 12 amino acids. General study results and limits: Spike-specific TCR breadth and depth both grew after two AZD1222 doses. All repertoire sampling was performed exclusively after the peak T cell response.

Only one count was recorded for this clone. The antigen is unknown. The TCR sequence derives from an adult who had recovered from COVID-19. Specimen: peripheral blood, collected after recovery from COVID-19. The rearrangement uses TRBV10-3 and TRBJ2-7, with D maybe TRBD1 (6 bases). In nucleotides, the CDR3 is TGTGCCATCAGTCCCGGGACATACGAGCAGTACTTC. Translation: CAISPGTYEQYF.